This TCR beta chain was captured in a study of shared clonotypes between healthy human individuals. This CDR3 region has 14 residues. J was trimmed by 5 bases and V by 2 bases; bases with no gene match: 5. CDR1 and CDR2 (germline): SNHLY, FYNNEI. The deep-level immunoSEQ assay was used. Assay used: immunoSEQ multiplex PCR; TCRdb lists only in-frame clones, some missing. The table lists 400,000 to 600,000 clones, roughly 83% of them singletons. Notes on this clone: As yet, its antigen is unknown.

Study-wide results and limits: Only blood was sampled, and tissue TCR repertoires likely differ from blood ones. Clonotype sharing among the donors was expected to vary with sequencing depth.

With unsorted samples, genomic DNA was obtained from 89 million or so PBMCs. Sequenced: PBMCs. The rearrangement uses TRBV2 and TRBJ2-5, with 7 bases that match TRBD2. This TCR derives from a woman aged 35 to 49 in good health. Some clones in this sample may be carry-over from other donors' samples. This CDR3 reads CASSEYRGGETQYF. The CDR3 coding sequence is TGTGCCAGCAGTGAATATCGGGGAGGGGAGACCCAGTACTTC.